This T cell receptor (beta chain) was identified during a study of blood T cell repertoires in COVID-19. The overall study: COVID-19 samples from acute and convalescent phases originated in the United States, Italy and Spain.

Original handling: Nucleated cell counts were estimated from reference gene primer amplification. Here immunoSEQ multiplex PCR was the method, and the copy in TCRdb shows in-frame clones only, minus some. For V, J and clone size, that table is used; D and trimming come from the DNA. The sample consists of some 390,000 clones, 80% to 90% of them appearing once. The CDR3 is 15 residues long. Germline CDR1 reads LGHDT; CDR2 reads YNNKEL (reference sequence). With 1 base clipped from V and 5 bases from J, the junction kept 7 bases outside the gene matches. Seattle cases were enrolled at active infection and followed longitudinally.

The sample taken for sequencing was peripheral blood. This TCR derives from a woman aged 55-75 years with COVID-19, enrolled during active disease. V gene TRBV3-1 (or the pseudogene TRBV3-2) combines with J gene TRBJ2-5; 7 bases are a match to TRBD1. CDR3 sequence (DNA): TGTGCCAGCAGCCAAGGACCAGGGGGTATGGAGACCCAGTACTTC. As protein: CASSQGPGGMETQYF.